This T cell receptor beta chain was documented in a study of regulatory T cells in long-lasting Graves disease. Investigators prepared the TCR beta libraries by applying iRepertoire HTBI primers and Arm-PCR of CDR3 regions. TCRdb reanalysed the multiplex PCR reads using MiXCR and keeps one entry per CDR3 protein. The table records over 200,000 distinct CDR3 sequences, around 17% of them present only once. Trimming left V 4 bases short and J 8 bases short, with 20 bases between. The CDR3 totals 16 residues. The V gene's germline CDR1 is LNHDA and CDR2 SQIVND (reference sequence). This clonotype was recorded many times. The target antigen is unknown. Broader study findings: There was favoring of TRBV28, TRBJ1-2 and TRBJ2-5 in persistent disease. Study of thyroid tissue was not done, with only peripheral blood studied. Relative to new patients (roughly 1,000), persistent patients exhibited greater sharing of public clonotypes (around 3,000).

As for time point: newly diagnosed GD, antithyroid drugs for less than 3 months. After RNA was extracted from PBMCs, the TCR library was made from it. Staff drew around 10 milliliters of peripheral blood into EDTA tubes. This chain joins TRBV19 and TRBJ2-2; possible D gene TRBD2, 5 bases. The sample here was peripheral blood mononuclear cells (PBMCs), taken at new diagnosis, from a patient treated with antithyroid drugs. The clonotype comes from a female donor with Graves disease. CDR3 residues: CASSNHRERLSGELFF. The CDR3 DNA reads as TGTGCCAGTAGTAACCACCGGGAACGGCTCTCGGGGGAGCTGTTTTTT.